Reported below is one T cell receptor (beta chain). Its antigen is currently unknown. Only in-frame clones appear in the TCRdb table, and some are missing; sequencing was by immunoSEQ multiplex PCR. The sample lists around 74,000 clones; approximately 83% were seen once. The CDR3 is 11 residues long. J gave up 7 bases and V 10 bases, and 7 bases lay outside the gene matches. Germline CDR1 MNHEY, CDR2 SVGAGI. The data were taken from a study of OX40 agonist ivuxolimab in advanced cancers. Study-wide points: Clonal expansion in partial responders at 0.1-3.0 mg/kg ranked among the lowest.

This receptor was identified in an adult with an advanced solid tumor such as melanoma, head and neck, liver or kidney cancer. The specimen comprised CD4+ or CD8+ T cells sorted from blood, sampled in a trial of the OX40 agonist ivuxolimab. The chain has TRBV6-5 and TRBJ2-7; 7 bases match TRBD1. The DNA for the CDR3 is TGTGCCACGGGACAGTACGTGGAGCAGTACTTC. Residues: CATGQYVEQYF.